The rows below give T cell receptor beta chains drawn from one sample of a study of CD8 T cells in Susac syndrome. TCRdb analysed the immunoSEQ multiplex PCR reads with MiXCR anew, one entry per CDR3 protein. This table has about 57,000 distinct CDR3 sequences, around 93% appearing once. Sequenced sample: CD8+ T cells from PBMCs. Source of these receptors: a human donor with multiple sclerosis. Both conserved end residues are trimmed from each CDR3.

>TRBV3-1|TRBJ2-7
ASSRIGGQDYEQY
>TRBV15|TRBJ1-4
ATSELFPTNEKLF
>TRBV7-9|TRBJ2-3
ASSTQTGTDTQY
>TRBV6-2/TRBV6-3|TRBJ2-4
ASSYSRLNIQY
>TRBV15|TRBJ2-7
ATSRDQWASYEQY
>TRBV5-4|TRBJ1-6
ASSSAPGQGWSDSPLH
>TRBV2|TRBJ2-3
ASRDTLAAEGY
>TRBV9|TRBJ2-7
ASSGTRSYEQY
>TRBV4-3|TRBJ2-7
ASSPLQGQGYEQY
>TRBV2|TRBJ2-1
ASTQDGKLNNEQF
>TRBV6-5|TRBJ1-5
ASSWGESNHPQH
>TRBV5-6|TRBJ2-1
ASSLALAHEQF
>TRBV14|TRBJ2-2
ASSQMRQENTGELF
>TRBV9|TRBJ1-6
ASSFRDRYSPLH
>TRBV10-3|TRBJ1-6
ATRIEARSPLH
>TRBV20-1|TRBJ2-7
SARPLPGLSYEQY
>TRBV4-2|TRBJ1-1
ASSQVRGLNTEAF
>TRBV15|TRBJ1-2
ATSDRRDGNNGYT
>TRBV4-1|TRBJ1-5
ASSQEGVQVSQPQH
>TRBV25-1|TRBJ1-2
AIQTPGQGDGYT
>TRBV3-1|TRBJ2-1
ASSQDQGLAGYNEQF
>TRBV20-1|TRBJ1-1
SARVYGTGNTEAF
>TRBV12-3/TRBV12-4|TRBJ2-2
ASSLGGMELF
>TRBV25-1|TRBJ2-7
ASSAGGGRVEQY
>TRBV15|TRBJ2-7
ATSSEEGYFHEQY
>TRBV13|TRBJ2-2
ASSLPGELF
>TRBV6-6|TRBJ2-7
ASSRQGGNEQY
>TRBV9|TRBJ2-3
ASSTYDAEASQIRQY
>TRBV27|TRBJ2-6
ASSLFPGPSGANVLT
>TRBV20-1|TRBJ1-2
SARDRGQFEGHGYT
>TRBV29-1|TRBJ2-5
SVAGTPGETQY
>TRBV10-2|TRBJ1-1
ASSYVWNTEAF
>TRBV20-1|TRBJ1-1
SARQRETEAF
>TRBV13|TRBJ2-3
ASSLRDRGTDTQY
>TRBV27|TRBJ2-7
ASSLGGSGEQY
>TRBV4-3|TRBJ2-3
ASSQDSEKDTQY
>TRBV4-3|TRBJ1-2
ASSQDHTGAGGYT
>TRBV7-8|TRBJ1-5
ASTLTGGGQPQH
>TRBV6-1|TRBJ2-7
ASSDISWGDEQY
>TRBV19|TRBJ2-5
ASSIQGQETQY
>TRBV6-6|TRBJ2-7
ASSTTRIVYEQY
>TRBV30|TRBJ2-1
AWSEPGFKQF
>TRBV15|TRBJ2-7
ATSRDPMHEQY
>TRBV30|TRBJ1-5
AWSYRDRARQPQH
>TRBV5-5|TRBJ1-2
ASSFGQGNYGYT
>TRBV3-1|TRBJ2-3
ASSHPTATDTQY
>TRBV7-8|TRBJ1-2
ASSLGGVHIYGYT
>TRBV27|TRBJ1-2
ASSLSSSYHYGYT